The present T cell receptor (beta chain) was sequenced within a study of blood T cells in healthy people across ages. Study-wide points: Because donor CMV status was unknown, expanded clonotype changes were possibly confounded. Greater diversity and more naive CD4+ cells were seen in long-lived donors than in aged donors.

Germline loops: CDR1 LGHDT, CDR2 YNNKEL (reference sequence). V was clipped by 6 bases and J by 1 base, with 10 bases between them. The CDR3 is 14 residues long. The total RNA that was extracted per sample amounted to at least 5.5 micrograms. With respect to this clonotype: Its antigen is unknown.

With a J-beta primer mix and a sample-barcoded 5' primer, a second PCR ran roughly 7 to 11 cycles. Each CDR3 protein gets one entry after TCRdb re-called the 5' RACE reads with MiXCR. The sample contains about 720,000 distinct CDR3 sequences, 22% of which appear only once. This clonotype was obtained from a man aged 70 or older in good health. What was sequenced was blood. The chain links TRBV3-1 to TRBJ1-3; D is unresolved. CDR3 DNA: TGTGCCAGCAGTCCTCAGCCGTCTGGAAACACCATATATTTT. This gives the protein CASSPQPSGNTIYF.